This T cell receptor (beta chain) stems from a study of blood T cell repertoires in COVID-19. Across the study: Two negative PCRs, clearance, or symptom resolution characterized the recovered Cohort 3 donors. From T cells, B-cell-depleted T cells, or PBMCs came the material, which was cDNA or gDNA.

This clone was counted once. Some clones are missing from TCRdb's copy, which holds only in-frame ones; the method was immunoSEQ multiplex PCR. The data show 200,000 or so clones, around 86% seen once. Trimming left V 3 bases short and J 4 bases short, with 19 bases between. This CDR3 has 16 amino acids. Germline V gene lookup returns CDR1 SGHNT and CDR2 YYREEE (reference sequence). Enrolled through a virtual design, the participants were between roughly 18 and 90 years of age and came from under 30 US areas. Participants reported their clinical history, and cohort assignment relied on those reports. This receptor was obtained from a man aged 30 to 45 in a cohort exposed to, infected with or recovered from COVID-19 (not recorded which). V usage is TRBV5-4 and J usage is TRBJ1-2, with a tentative D call TRBD1 (6 bases). The material sequenced was PBMCs or T cells enriched from blood (not recorded which). The CDR3 region has the DNA TGTGCCAGCAGCTCCTCACTTCAGACAGGAGGCTATGGCTACACCTTC. Encoded protein: CASSSSLQTGGYGYTF.